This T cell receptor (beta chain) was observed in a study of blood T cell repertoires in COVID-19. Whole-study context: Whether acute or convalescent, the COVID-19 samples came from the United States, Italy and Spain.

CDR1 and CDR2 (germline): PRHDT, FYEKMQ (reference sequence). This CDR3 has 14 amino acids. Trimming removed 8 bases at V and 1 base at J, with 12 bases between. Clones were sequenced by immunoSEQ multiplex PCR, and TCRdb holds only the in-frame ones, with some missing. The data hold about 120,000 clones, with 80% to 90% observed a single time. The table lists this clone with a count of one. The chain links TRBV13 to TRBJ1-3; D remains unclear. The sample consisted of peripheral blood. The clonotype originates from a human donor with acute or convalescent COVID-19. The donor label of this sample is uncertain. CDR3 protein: CASATHGSGNTIYF. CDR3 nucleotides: TGTGCCAGCGCGACTCATGGATCTGGAAACACCATATATTTT.